This TCR beta chain is from a study of blood T cell repertoires in COVID-19. This clone occurred a few times. Germline assignment: CDR1 SGHTS and CDR2 YDEGEE. CDR3 size: 11 residues. V lost 2 bases, J lost 10 bases, and 9 bases lay in between. Measured with immunoSEQ multiplex PCR; TCRdb has only the in-frame clones, and not every one. This repertoire shows roughly 70,000 clones, 80% to 90% found once; its top ten account for 4% to 5.5%. Sequenced material: peripheral blood. This chain uses TRBV5-8 with TRBJ1-1; no clear D gene. The TCR was taken from an elderly woman with active or convalescent COVID-19. The CDR3 is CASSLLHGAFF. In DNA, the CDR3 is TGTGCCAGCAGCTTATTACATGGAGCTTTCTTT.